These T cell receptor beta chains were read from a single sample in a study of blood T cell repertoires in COVID-19. Method: immunoSEQ multiplex PCR; TCRdb's copy keeps in-frame clones and lacks some. This sample has a few hundred thousand clones; 86% occur once, and the top ten carry about 3%. The sequenced sample consisted of peripheral blood. These receptor sequences come from a woman aged 25 to 45 with active or convalescent COVID-19. The CDR3 runs from the conserved cysteine through the conserved F or W. D genes are given only for firm matches. The size of a clone is reported for some rows only, either as once, few or many, or as a class for expanded clones.

j_call clone_size v_call d_call cdr3_aa cdr3_nt
TRBJ1-2 - TRBV29-1 - CSVDVGRDYGYTF TGCAGCGTTGACGTAGGCCGGGACTATGGCTACACCTTC
TRBJ1-6 few TRBV7-6 TRBD1 CASSLKMGQNHNSPLHF TGTGCCAGCAGCTTAAAAATGGGACAGAACCATAATTCACCCCTCCACTTT
TRBJ1-2 - TRBV4-3 - CASSPKVGEDYGYTF TGCGCCAGCAGCCCCAAGGTAGGGGAGGACTATGGCTACACCTTC
TRBJ2-7 once TRBV7-2 TRBD2 CASSFFQTSGGYEQYF TGTGCCAGCAGCTTCTTTCAAACTAGCGGGGGGTACGAGCAGTACTTC
TRBJ2-7 - TRBV29-1 TRBD1 CSVESGTGHYEQYF TGCAGCGTTGAGTCGGGGACAGGGCACTACGAGCAGTACTTC
TRBJ2-4 - TRBV7-9 - CASSFRAGIGAKNIQYF TGTGCCAGCAGCTTTCGGGCGGGGATCGGTGCCAAAAACATTCAGTACTTC
TRBJ2-5 - TRBV25-1 - CASSGQGIETQYF TGTGCCAGCAGCGGGCAGGGGATAGAGACCCAGTACTTC
TRBJ1-6 - TRBV9 - CASSSRVSTYNSPLHF TGTGCCAGCAGCTCCAGGGTATCCACCTATAATTCACCCCTCCACTTT
TRBJ1-1 - TRBV27 - CASSLSSGSHEAFF TGTGCCAGCAGTTTATCTTCGGGTTCCCATGAAGCTTTCTTT
TRBJ1-5 - TRBV3-1/TRBV3-2 - CASSQGIFQPQHF TGTGCCAGCAGCCAGGGCATTTTTCAGCCCCAGCATTTT
TRBJ1-2 - TRBV7-2 TRBD1 CASSSDRGYGYTF TGTGCCAGCAGCTCGGACAGGGGATATGGCTACACCTTC
TRBJ2-5 - TRBV28 TRBD2 CASGGGGTQYF TGTGCCAGCGGCGGGGGAGGGACCCAGTACTTC
TRBJ2-5 - TRBV10-1 - CASSRTGTSRETQYF TGCGCCAGCAGTCGGACGGGAACCTCGAGGGAGACCCAGTACTTC
TRBJ2-3 - TRBV6-5 - CASTSGDTQYF TGTGCCAGCACCAGCGGAGATACGCAGTATTTT
TRBJ1-2 - TRBV6-5 - CASSYAGRSFTF TGTGCCAGCAGTTACGCGGGTAGGAGTTTCACCTTC
TRBJ2-6 - TRBV4-3 - CASSQMGGSGANVLTF TGCGCCAGCAGCCAAATGGGGGGCTCTGGGGCCAACGTCCTGACTTTC
TRBJ2-1 - TRBV6-6 TRBD2 CASNRRGGANEQFF TGTGCCAGCAATAGGCGGGGGGGAGCCAATGAGCAGTTCTTC
TRBJ2-7 - TRBV28 TRBD1 CASSLTGTGPEQYF TGTGCCAGCAGTTTGACCGGGACAGGGCCCGAGCAGTACTTC
TRBJ1-1 - TRBV6-1 - CASSEARQNTEAFF TGTGCCAGCAGTGAAGCGAGACAGAACACTGAAGCTTTCTTT
TRBJ1-4 - TRBV7-2 TRBD1 CASTPGTAINEKLFF TGTGCCAGCACCCCCGGGACAGCTATAAATGAAAAACTGTTTTTT
TRBJ1-1 - TRBV30 TRBD1 CAWSPTGIVREAFF TGTGCCTGGAGTCCGACAGGGATCGTTAGGGAGGCTTTCTTT
TRBJ1-6 - TRBV9 - CASSVRQTDSPLHF TGTGCCAGCAGCGTCCGACAGACTGATTCACCCCTCCACTTT
TRBJ2-1 - TRBV12-1 - CASSPRGLSSYNEQFF TGTGCCAGCAGCCCCCGGGGACTCAGCTCCTACAATGAGCAGTTCTTC
TRBJ2-1 - TRBV4-2 - CASSRVGTLLPLSSYNEQFF TGTGCCAGCAGCCGCGTCGGGACTCTACTACCCTTAAGCTCCTACAATGAGCAGTTCTTC
TRBJ2-3 - TRBV28 TRBD2 CASSFLGLAGGGTDTQYF TGTGCCAGCAGCTTTCTCGGACTAGCGGGGGGGGGCACAGATACGCAGTATTTT
TRBJ1-6 - TRBV6-5 - CASSPTWGLRAPLHF TGTGCCAGCAGTCCGACATGGGGACTTAGAGCACCCCTCCACTTT
TRBJ1-1 - TRBV6-1 TRBD1 CASSETGAMSAFF TGTGCCAGCAGTGAAACAGGGGCCATGTCAGCTTTCTTT
TRBJ2-7 - TRBV18 TRBD1 CASSRVGQGPAEQYF TGTGCCAGCTCGCGAGTAGGACAGGGCCCCGCCGAGCAGTACTTC
TRBJ2-3 - TRBV2 - CASRTYYTDTQYF TGTGCCAGCCGGACTTACTATACAGATACGCAGTATTTT
TRBJ1-2 - TRBV27 - CASSSRAADNYGYTF TGTGCCAGCAGTTCGAGGGCAGCCGATAACTATGGCTACACCTTC
TRBJ2-1 few TRBV5-4 TRBD1 CASSSGSGTGYNEQFF TGTGCCAGCAGCTCGGGGTCTGGGACAGGGTATAATGAGCAGTTCTTC
TRBJ1-1 - TRBV6-5 - CASSYRAEGNTEAFF TGTGCCAGCAGTTACCGTGCGGAGGGGAACACTGAAGCTTTCTTT
TRBJ1-5 - TRBV19 TRBD1 CASSIIEGANQPQHF TGTGCCAGTAGTATAATCGAGGGGGCGAATCAGCCCCAGCATTTT
TRBJ2-5 - TRBV7-2 - CASSLSHPALGGDRYF TGTGCCAGCAGCTTATCCCACCCGGCCCTAGGCGGTGATCGGTACTTC
TRBJ1-1 - TRBV7-2 TRBD1 CASSFDRVNTEAFF TGTGCCAGCAGCTTCGACAGGGTGAACACTGAAGCTTTCTTT
TRBJ1-2 - TRBV7-9 TRBD1 CASSTGQGGGYTF TGTGCCAGCAGCACGGGACAGGGGGGTGGCTACACCTTC
TRBJ2-3 - TRBV14 - CASSRLSLTDTQYF TGTGCCAGCAGCCGACTTTCTCTCACAGATACGCAGTATTTT
TRBJ2-1 - TRBV28 - CASGYRDTNNEQFF TGTGCCAGCGGATACCGGGATACGAACAATGAGCAGTTCTTC
TRBJ2-5 once TRBV7-6 - CASSLGRQETQYF TGTGCCAGCAGCTTAGGGCGGCAAGAGACCCAGTACTTC
TRBJ2-6 - TRBV18 - CASSGVTGTGANVLTF TGTGCCAGCTCAGGGGTTACAGGAACTGGGGCCAACGTCCTGACTTTC
TRBJ1-2 - TRBV29-1 TRBD1 CSVGDRGAFDGYTF TGCAGCGTTGGAGACAGGGGCGCTTTCGATGGCTACACCTTC
TRBJ2-5 - TRBV6-7 - CAIRKAGRGETQYF TGTGCCATTCGTAAGGCAGGCCGGGGAGAGACCCAGTACTTC
TRBJ1-2 - TRBV2 - CASRDHPSGNYGYTF TGTGCCAGCAGGGACCATCCCTCGGGGAACTATGGCTACACCTTC
TRBJ1-2 - TRBV6-2/TRBV6-3 TRBD1 CASSYLGQNYGYTF TGTGCCAGCAGTTACCTGGGACAGAACTATGGCTACACCTTC
TRBJ1-1 few TRBV27 - CASSSWGRKQNEAFF TGTGCCAGCAGCTCCTGGGGCAGAAAGCAAAATGAAGCTTTCTTT
TRBJ2-2 - TRBV9 - CASSAFSGTNWNTGELFF TGTGCCAGCAGCGCCTTCTCCGGGACAAACTGGAACACCGGGGAGCTGTTTTTT
TRBJ2-2 - TRBV27 TRBD1 CASSKQGATGELFF TGTGCCAGCAGTAAACAGGGGGCAACGGGGGAGCTGTTTTTT
TRBJ1-4 once TRBV5-4 - CASSTTGTNEKLFF TGTGCCAGCAGCACGACAGGAACTAATGAAAAACTGTTTTTT
TRBJ2-1 - TRBV10-1 - CASNEFHEQFF TGCGCCAGTAACGAGTTCCATGAGCAGTTCTTC
TRBJ2-2 once TRBV2 - CASSLVGAAGELFF TGTGCCAGCAGTTTGGTAGGGGCTGCCGGGGAGCTGTTTTTT
TRBJ2-3 - TRBV6-5 - CASSRSARDTQYF TGTGCCAGCAGTAGGTCAGCGAGAGATACGCAGTATTTT
TRBJ2-7 medium-sized TRBV29-1 - CSAQGSESYEQYF TGCAGCGCACAGGGTAGTGAGTCCTACGAGCAGTACTTC
TRBJ2-2 - TRBV28 TRBD2 CASSQPLAGGNTGELFF TGTGCCAGCAGCCAACCTCTAGCGGGGGGGAACACCGGGGAGCTGTTTTTT